The clone carrying this T cell receptor beta chain was counted at least ten times. The data were taken from a study of T cells in Graves' hyperthyroidism and ophthalmopathy. Study-wide context: Initial diagnosis, before any treatment, was when peripheral blood was collected.

This CDR3 is built from 15 residues. The V end was cut by 4 bases, the J end by 0 bases, with 13 bases between. CDR1 is MNHEY and CDR2 is SVGAGI in the germline V gene. Amplified TCR beta CDR3 regions came from RNA transcripts. HTBI primers were used for first-round RT-PCR of the TCR CDR3. One entry per CDR3 protein, called by TCRdb with MiXCR from the multiplex PCR reads. This sample has about 250,000 distinct CDR3 sequences; approximately 23% occur once, and the top ten carry roughly 32%. Subjects with ophthalmopathy showed a Clinical Activity Score no lower than 3, a NOSPECS grade no lower than 4, and a duration shorter than 3 months. Uncontrolled infection, other autoimmune disease, pregnancy or lactation excluded patients.

This receptor was obtained from a woman between 35 and 50 years old with Graves' ophthalmopathy. J is TRBJ2-7 and V is TRBV6-5; perhaps D is TRBD1 or TRBD2 (7 bases each). Sequenced input: blood. CDR3: CASSFSGGDSYEQYF. DNA for the CDR3: TGTGCCAGCAGTTTTTCAGGGGGGGACTCCTACGAGCAGTACTTC.